This entry lists 5 T cell receptor beta chains sequenced from one sample in a study of blood T cell repertoires in COVID-19. Sequenced by immunoSEQ multiplex PCR; TCRdb stores in-frame clones only, minus some. Of 50,000 to 60,000 clones in the sample, roughly 84% were seen once. Sequences were obtained from peripheral blood. The receptors were sampled from a man older than 75 with COVID-19, enrolled during active disease.

The V call is TRBV7-9, the J call TRBJ2-7; tentatively, D is TRBD2 (7 bases). Germline V gene sequence: CDR1 SEHNR, CDR2 FQNEAQ (reference sequence). V lost 8 bases, J lost 0 bases, and 20 bases lay in between. The CDR3 runs to 16 residues. Here the CDR3 reads CASQLPGAGASYEQYF. The CDR3 DNA sequence: TGTGCCAGCCAATTACCGGGGGCGGGAGCCTCCTACGAGCAGTACTTC. The full variable domain, in which reference TRBV7-9 and TRBJ2-7 provide the parts outside the CDR3, is DTGVSQNPRHKITKRGQNVTFRCDPISEHNRLYWYRQTLGQGPEFLTYFQNEAQLEKSRLLSDRFSAERPKGSFSTLEIQRTEQGDSAMYLCASQLPGAGASYEQYFGPGTRLTVT.

The rearrangement joins TRBV6-1 to TRBJ2-7; 14 bases are shared with TRBD2. J was trimmed by 7 bases and V by 1 base; bases with no gene match: 0. Germline V gene data show CDR1 as MNHNS and CDR2 as SASEGT. CDR3 length: 14 residues. CDR3 sequence: CASSEGTSGGEQYF. CDR3 bases: TGTGCCAGCAGTGAAGGGACTAGCGGGGGGGAGCAGTACTTC.

This clone was detected only once. The chain carries TRBV6-2 or TRBV6-3 and TRBJ1-1, with D tentatively TRBD1 (6 bases). V lost 6 bases and J 5 bases, leaving 16 bases between the germline ends. Germline CDR1 is MNHEY and CDR2 is SVGEGT. The CDR3 is 14 amino acids. Here the CDR3 reads CASSPGLQGTEAFF. The CDR3 nucleotides read TGTGCCAGCAGCCCAGGGCTCCAGGGGACTGAAGCTTTCTTT.

This clone turned up a few times. The rearrangement joins TRBV5-4 to TRBJ2-5, with D unresolved. The CDR3 loop spans 14 amino acids. CDR1 SGHNT and CDR2 YYREEE come from the germline V gene (reference sequence). With 4 bases removed from V and 1 base from J, the gap between germline ends came to 11 bases. DNA for the CDR3: TGTGCCAGCAGCCTCGCAGGAATCCAAGAGACCCAGTACTTC. Translating gives CASSLAGIQETQYF.

This clone occurred a few times. This chain uses TRBV5-6 with TRBJ1-4, with D maybe TRBD1 (5 bases). CDR3 length: 15 residues. V lost 4 bases and J lost 12, with 22 bases in between. Germline lookup yields CDR1 SGHDT and CDR2 YYEEEE. The chain's CDR3 is CASSPGEQVDEELFF. The DNA for the CDR3 is TGTGCCAGCAGCCCTGGTGAACAGGTCGATGAGGAACTGTTTTTT. Using reference TRBV5-6 and TRBJ1-4 for the parts outside the CDR3, the full variable domain is DAGVTQSPTHLIKTRGQQVTLRCSPKSGHDTVSWYQQALGQGPQFIFQYYEEEERQRGNFPDRFSGHQFPNYSSELNVNALLLGDSALYLCASSPGEQVDEELFFGSGTQLSVL.